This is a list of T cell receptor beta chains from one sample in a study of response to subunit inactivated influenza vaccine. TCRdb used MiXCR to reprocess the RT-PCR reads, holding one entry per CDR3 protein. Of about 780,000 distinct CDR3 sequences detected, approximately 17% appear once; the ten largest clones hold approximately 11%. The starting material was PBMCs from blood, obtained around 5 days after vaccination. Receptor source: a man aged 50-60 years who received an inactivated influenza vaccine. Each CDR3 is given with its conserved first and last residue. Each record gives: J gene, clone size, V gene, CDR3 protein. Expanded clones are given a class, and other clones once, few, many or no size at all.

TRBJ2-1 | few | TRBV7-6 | CASSLEGDSSYNEQFF
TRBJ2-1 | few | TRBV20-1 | CSASYTAEQFF
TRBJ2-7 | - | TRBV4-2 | CASSQVSGSAYEQYF
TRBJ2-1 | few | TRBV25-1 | CASKRNLEQFF
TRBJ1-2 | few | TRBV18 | CASSGQGGGNYGYTF
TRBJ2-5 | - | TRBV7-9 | CASSLTRDALRETQYF
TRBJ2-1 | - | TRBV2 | CASSRLAGGGEQFF
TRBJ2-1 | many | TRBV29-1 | CSVEGGSGSYNEQFF
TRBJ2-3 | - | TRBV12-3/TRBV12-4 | CASSHPSGSTDTQYF
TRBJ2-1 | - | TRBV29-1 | CSVSRLAGAYNEQFF
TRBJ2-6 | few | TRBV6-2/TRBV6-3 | CASSYQGPGANVLTF